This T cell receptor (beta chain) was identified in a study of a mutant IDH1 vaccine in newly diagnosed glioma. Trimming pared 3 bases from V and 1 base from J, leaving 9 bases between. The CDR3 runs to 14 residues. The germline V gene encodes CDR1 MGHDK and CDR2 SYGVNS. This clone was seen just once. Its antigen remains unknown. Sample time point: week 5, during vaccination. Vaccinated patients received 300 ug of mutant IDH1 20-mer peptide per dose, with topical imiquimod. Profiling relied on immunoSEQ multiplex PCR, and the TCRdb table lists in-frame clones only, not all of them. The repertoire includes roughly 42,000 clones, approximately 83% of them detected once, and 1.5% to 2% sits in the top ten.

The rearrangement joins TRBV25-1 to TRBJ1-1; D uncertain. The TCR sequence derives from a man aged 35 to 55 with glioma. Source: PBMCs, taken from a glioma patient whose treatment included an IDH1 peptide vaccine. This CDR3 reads CASSDNGKNTEAFF. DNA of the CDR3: TGTGCCAGCAGTGATAATGGGAAGAACACTGAAGCTTTCTTT. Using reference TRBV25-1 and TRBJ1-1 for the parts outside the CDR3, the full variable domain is EADIYQTPRYLVIGTGKKITLECSQTMGHDKMYWYQQDPGMELHLIHYSYGVNSTEKGDLSSESTVSRIRTEHFPLTLESARPSHTSQYLCASSDNGKNTEAFFGQGTRLTVV.